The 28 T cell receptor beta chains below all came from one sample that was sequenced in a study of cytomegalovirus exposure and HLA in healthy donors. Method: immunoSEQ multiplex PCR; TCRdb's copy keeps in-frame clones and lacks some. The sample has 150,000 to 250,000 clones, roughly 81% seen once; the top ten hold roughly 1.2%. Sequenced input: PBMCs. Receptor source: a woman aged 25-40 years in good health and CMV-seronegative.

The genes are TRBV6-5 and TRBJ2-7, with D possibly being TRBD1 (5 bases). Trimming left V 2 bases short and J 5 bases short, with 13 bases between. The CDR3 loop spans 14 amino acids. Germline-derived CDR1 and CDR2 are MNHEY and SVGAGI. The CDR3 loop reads CASSYGLGVNEQYF. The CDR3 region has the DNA TGTGCCAGCAGTTACGGGTTAGGGGTTAACGAGCAGTACTTC.

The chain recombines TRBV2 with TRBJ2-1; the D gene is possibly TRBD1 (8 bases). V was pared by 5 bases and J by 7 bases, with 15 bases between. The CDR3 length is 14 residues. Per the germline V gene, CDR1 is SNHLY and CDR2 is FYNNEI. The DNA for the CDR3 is TGTGCCAGCAGTTACAGGGGGAGGGGGAATGAGCAGTTCTTC. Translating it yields CASSYRGRGNEQFF.

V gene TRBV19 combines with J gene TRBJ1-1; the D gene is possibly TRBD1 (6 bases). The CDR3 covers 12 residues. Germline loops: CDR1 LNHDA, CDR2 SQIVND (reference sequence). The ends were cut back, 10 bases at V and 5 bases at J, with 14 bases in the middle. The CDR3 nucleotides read TGTGCCACCAGGGGAGGGTGGACTGAAGCTTTCTTT. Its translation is CATRGGWTEAFF.

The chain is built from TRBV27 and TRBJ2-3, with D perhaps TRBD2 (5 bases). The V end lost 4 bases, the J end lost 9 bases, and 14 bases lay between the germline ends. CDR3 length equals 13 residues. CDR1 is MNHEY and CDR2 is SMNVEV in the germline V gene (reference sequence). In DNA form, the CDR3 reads TGTGCCAGCAGTTCCGGGGTCCCCCCCACGCAGTATTTT. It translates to CASSSGVPPTQYF.

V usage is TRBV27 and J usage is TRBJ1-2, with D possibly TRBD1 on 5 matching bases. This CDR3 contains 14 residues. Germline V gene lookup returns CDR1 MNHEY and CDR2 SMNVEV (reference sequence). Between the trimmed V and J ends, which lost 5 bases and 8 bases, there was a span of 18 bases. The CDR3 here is CASSRRGTAVGYTF. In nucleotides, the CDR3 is TGTGCCAGCAGTCGCCGCGGGACGGCGGTGGGCTACACCTTC.

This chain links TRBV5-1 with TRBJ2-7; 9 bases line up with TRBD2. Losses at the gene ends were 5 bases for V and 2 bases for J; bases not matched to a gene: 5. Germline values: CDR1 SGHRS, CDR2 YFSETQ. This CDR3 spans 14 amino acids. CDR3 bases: TGCGCCAGCAGTGAGCGCGGGGGGGCCTACGAGCAGTACTTC. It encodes CASSERGGAYEQYF.

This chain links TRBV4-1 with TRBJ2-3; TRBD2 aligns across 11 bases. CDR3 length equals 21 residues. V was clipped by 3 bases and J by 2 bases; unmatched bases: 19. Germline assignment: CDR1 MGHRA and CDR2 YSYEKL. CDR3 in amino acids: CASSHLNWASGGPRLTDTQYF. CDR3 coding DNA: TGCGCCAGCAGCCATTTAAATTGGGCTAGCGGGGGGCCGCGTCTCACAGATACGCAGTATTTT.

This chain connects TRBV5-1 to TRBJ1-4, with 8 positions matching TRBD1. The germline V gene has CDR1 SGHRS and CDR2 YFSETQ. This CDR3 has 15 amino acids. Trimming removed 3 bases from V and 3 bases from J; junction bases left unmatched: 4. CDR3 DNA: TGCGCCAGCAGCTGGGACAGGATTCCTAATGAAAAACTGTTTTTT. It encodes CASSWDRIPNEKLFF.

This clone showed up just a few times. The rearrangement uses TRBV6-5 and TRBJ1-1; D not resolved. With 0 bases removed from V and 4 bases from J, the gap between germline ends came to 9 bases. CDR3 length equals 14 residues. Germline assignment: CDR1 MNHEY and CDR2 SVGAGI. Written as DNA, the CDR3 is TGTGCCAGCAGTTACTCGTCGGGATCCACTGAAGCTTTCTTT. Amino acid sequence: CASSYSSGSTEAFF.

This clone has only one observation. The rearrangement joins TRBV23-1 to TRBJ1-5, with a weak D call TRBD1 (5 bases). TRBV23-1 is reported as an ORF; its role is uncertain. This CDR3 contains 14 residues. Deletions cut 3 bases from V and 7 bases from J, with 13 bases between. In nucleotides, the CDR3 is TGCGCCAGCAGTCAGGGAGGGGATAGGCAGCCCCAGCATTTT. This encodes CASSQGGDRQPQHF.

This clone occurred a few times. CDR3 nucleotide sequence: TGTGCCAGCAGTTACTACACCGGACAGGCGGGCTACACCTTC. Translation: CASSYYTGQAGYTF. V is TRBV6-5 and J is TRBJ1-2; 7 nucleotides agree with TRBD1. Germline V lookup: CDR1 MNHEY, CDR2 SVGAGI. V shed 1 base, J shed 8 bases, and the junction held 7 bases outside the gene matches. This CDR3 spans 14 amino acids.

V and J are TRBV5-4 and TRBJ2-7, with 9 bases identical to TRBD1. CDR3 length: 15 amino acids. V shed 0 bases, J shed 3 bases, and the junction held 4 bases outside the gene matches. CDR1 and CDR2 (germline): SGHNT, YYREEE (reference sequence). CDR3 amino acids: CASSLGTGVDYEQYF. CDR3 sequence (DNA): TGTGCCAGCAGCTTGGGGACAGGGGTCGACTACGAGCAGTACTTC.

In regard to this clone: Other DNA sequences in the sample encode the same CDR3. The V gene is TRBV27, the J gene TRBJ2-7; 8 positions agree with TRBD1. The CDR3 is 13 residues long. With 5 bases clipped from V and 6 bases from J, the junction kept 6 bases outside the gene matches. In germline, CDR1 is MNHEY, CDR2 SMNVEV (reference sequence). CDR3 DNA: TGTGCCAGCAGTCCCGGGACAGGTGGCGAGCAGTACTTC. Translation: CASSPGTGGEQYF.

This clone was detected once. The CDR3 sequence is CASSPLIDRGNSPLHF. Here the CDR3 DNA reads TGTGCCAGCTCACCACTAATCGACAGGGGAAATTCACCCCTCCACTTT. The V gene is TRBV18, the J gene TRBJ1-6, with 8 positions matching TRBD1. V dropped 1 base and J dropped 7; count of bases not matched to a gene: 6. In germline, CDR1 is KGHSH, CDR2 LQKENI. The CDR3 loop spans 16 amino acids. The variable domain in full, with the rest retrieved from reference TRBV18 and TRBJ1-6, is NAGVMQNPRHLVRRRGQEARLRCSPMKGHSHVYWYRQLPEEGLKFMVYLQKENIIDESGMPKERFSAEFPKEGPSILRIQQVVRGDSAAYFCASSPLIDRGNSPLHFGNGTRLTVT.

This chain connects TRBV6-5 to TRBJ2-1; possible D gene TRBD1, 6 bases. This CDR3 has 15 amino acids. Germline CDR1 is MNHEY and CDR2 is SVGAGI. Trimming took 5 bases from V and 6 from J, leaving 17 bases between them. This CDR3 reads CASSPDRFWRNEQFF. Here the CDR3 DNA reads TGTGCCAGCAGTCCTGACAGGTTTTGGCGCAATGAGCAGTTCTTC.

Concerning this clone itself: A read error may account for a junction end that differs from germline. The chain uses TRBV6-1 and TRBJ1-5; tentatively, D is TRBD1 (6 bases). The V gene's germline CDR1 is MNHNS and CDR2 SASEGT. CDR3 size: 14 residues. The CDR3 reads CASSEGGGREPQHF. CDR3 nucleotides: TGTGCCAGCAGCGAAGGGGGGGGTCGGGAGCCCCAGCATTTT.

The chain's CDR3 is CASSGTGTGRMAYEQYF. The CDR3 coding sequence is TGCGCCAGCAGCGGGACAGGGACGGGGAGGATGGCCTACGAGCAGTACTTC. The V gene is TRBV5-1, the J gene TRBJ2-7; 9 bases are a match to TRBD1. The CDR3 length is 17 residues. V lost 4 bases to trimming and J lost 2 bases; unmatched junction nucleotides: 13. CDR1 SGHRS and CDR2 YFSETQ come from the germline V gene. The whole variable domain, remainder taken from reference TRBV5-1 and TRBJ2-7, is KAGVTQTPRYLIKTRGQQVTLSCSPISGHRSVSWYQQTPGQGLQFLFEYFSETQRNKGNFPGRFSGRQFSNSRSEMNVSTLELGDSALYLCASSGTGTGRMAYEQYFGPGTRLTVT.

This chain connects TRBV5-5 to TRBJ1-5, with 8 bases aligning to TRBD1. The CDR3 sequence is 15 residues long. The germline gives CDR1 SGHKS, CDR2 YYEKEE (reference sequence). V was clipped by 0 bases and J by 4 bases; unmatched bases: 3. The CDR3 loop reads CASSLEDRANQPQHF. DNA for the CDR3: TGTGCCAGCAGCTTGGAGGACAGGGCAAATCAGCCCCAGCATTTT. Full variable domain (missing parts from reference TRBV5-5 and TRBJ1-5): DAGVTQSPTHLIKTRGQQVTLRCSPISGHKSVSWYQQVLGQGPQFIFQYYEKEERGRGNFPDRFSARQFPNYSSELNVNALLLGDSALYLCASSLEDRANQPQHFGDGTRLSIL.

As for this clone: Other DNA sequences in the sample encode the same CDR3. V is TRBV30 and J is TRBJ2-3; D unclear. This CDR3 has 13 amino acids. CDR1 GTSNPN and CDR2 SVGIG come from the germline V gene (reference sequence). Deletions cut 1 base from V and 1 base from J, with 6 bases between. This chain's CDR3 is CAWSGPGTDTQYF. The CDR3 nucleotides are TGTGCCTGGAGTGGCCCAGGCACAGATACGCAGTATTTT.

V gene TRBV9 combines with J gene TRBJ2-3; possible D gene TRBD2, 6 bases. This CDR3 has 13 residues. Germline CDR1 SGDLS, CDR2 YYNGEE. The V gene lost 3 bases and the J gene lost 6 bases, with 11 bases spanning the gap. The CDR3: CASSDGSGDTQYF. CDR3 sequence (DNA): TGTGCCAGCAGCGACGGGAGTGGCGATACGCAGTATTTT.

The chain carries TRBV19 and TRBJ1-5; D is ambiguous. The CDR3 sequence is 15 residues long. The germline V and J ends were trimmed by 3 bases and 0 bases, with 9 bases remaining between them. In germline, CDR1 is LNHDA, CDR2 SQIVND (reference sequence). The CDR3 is CASSIKRYSNQPQHF. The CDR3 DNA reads TGTGCCAGTAGTATTAAGAGATATAGCAATCAGCCCCAGCATTTT.

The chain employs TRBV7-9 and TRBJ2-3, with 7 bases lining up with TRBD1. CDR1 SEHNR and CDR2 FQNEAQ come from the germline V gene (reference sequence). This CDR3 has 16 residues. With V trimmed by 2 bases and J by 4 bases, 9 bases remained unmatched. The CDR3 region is CASSLRRSGGADTQYF. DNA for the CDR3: TGTGCCAGCAGCTTAAGGAGGTCAGGGGGAGCAGATACGCAGTATTTT.

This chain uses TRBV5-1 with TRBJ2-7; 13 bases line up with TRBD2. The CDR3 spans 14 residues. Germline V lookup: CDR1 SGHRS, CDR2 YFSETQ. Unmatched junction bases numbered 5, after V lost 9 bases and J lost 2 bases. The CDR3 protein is CATKLAGGPYEQYF. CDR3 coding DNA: TGCGCCACTAAACTAGCGGGAGGGCCCTACGAGCAGTACTTC.

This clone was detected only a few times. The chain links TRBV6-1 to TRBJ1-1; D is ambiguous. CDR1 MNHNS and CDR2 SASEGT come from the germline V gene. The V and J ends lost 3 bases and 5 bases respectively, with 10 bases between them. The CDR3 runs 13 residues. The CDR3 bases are TGTGCCAGCAGTGAGGGCCCGTGGACTGAAGCTTTCTTT. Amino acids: CASSEGPWTEAFF.

CDR3 sequence (DNA): TGCGCCAGCAGCTTGGCGTTTGCCGGGAGAGCTACCGGGGAGCTGTTTTTT. It specifies CASSLAFAGRATGELFF. The rearrangement links TRBV5-1 to TRBJ2-2, with a tentative D call TRBD2 (6 bases). Per the germline V gene, CDR1 is SGHRS and CDR2 is YFSETQ. The CDR3 sequence is 17 residues long. Trimming took 0 bases from V and 5 from J, leaving 17 bases between them.

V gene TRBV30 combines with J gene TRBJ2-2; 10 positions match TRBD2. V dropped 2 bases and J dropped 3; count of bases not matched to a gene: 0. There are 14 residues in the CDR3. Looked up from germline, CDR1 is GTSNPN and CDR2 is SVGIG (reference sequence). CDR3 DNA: TGTGCCTGGAGTAGCGGGAGGGACACCGGGGAGCTGTTTTTT. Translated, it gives CAWSSGRDTGELFF.

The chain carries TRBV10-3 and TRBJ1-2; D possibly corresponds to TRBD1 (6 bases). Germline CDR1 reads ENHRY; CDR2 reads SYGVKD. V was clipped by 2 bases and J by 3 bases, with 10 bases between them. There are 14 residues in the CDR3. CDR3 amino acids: CAISEGRQDYGYTF. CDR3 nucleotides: TGTGCCATCAGTGAGGGTAGACAGGACTATGGCTACACCTTC.

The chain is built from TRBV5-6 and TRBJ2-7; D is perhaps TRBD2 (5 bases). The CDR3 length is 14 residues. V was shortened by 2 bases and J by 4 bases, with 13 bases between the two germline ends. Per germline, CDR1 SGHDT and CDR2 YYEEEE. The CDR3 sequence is CASSFEGPAYEQYF. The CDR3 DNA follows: TGTGCCAGCAGCTTCGAGGGCCCGGCGTACGAGCAGTACTTC. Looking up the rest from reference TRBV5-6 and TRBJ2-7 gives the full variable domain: DAGVTQSPTHLIKTRGQQVTLRCSPKSGHDTVSWYQQALGQGPQFIFQYYEEEERQRGNFPDRFSGHQFPNYSSELNVNALLLGDSALYLCASSFEGPAYEQYFGPGTRLTVT.